This T cell receptor beta chain emerged from a study of siplizumab effects on memory and regulatory T cells. TCRdb's copy holds only in-frame clones and misses some; the assay was immunoSEQ multiplex PCR. This table holds 100,000 to 120,000 clones, more than 90% found once. Regarding this clone: Its antigen remains unknown.

The V and J ends lost 1 base and 1 base, in that order; junction bases with no gene match: 3. Per the germline V gene, CDR1 is SGHNT and CDR2 is YENEEA. This CDR3 has 15 residues. Study-wide results and limits: Siplizumab produced a significant drop in alloreactive sequences attributable to unstimulated CD4+ memory cells. Apparently key alloresponse contributors, naive T cells also seemed more diverse than memory cells.

Sequenced material: CD4+ T cells sorted from blood. This sequence was found in a human donor in good health. The chain joins TRBV11-3 to TRBJ1-1; TRBD1 matches 7 bases. In DNA, the CDR3 is TGTGCCAGCAGCTTAGGGGGACAGAAGAACACTGAAGCTTTCTTT. It codes for CASSLGGQKNTEAFF. The whole variable domain, filled in from reference TRBV11-3 and TRBJ1-1, reads EAGVVQSPRYKIIEKKQPVAFWCNPISGHNTLYWYLQNLGQGPELLIRYENEEAVDDSQLPKDRFSAERLKGVDSTLKIQPAELGDSAVYLCASSLGGQKNTEAFFGQGTRLTVV.